The source of this T cell receptor beta chain is a study of cytomegalovirus exposure and HLA in healthy donors. Overall study results and limits: In a later analysis, TCR beta V- and J-gene trimming was associated with a missense DCLRE1C variant.

Concerning this clone: Its specificity is not known.

CDR1 is SGHTA and CDR2 is FQGNSA in the germline V gene. The V end was cut by 5 bases, the J end by 5 bases, with 18 bases between. CDR3 length equals 15 residues. Use of 60 Vbeta and 13 Jbeta primers characterized the PCR. Study processing details: In a later analysis, some 80 million unique TCR beta chains included roughly 11 million shared by two or more donors. Using immunoSEQ multiplex PCR, the repertoire was profiled, and TCRdb retains in-frame clones only, with some absent. V, J and clone size derive from that table, while D and trimming were established from the DNA sequence. The data show about 210,000 clones, around 84% seen once.

The sample taken for sequencing was PBMCs. The V and J genes are TRBV7-2 and TRBJ1-1; D may be TRBD1 (5 bases). The TCR comes from a man aged 35 to 55 in good health and CMV-seropositive. CDR3 residues: CASSPLWGGNTEAFF. The CDR3 region has the DNA TGTGCCAGCAGCCCTCTATGGGGGGGTAATACTGAAGCTTTCTTT.